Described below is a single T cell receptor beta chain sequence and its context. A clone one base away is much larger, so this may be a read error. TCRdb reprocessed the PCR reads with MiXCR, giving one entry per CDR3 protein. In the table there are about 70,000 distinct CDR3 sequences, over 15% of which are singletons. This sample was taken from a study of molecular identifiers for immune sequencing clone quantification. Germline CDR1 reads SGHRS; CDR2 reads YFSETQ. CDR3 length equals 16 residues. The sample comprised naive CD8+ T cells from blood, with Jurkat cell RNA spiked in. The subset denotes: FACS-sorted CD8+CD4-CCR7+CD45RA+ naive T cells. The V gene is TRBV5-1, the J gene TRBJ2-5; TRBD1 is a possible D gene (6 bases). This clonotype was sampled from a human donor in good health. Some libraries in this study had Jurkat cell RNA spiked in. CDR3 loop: CGSSFSSDGQYETQYF. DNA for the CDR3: TGCGGCAGCAGCTTCTCCTCGGATGGACAGTATGAGACCCAGTACTTC.